This T cell receptor beta chain stems from a study of blood T cell repertoires in COVID-19 (dated by TCRdb to about 2020). Background for the entire study: Samples from collaborators originated in the United States, Italy and Spain and spanned both the acute and convalescent phases of COVID-19. The material from the prospective study consisted of cDNA or gDNA derived from T cells, B-cell-depleted T cells, or PBMCs. The dataset comprised deeply sampled blood TCRbeta repertoires from subjects exposed to, actively infected with, or recovered from COVID-19. The repertoires were released in a freely available public database meant as a resource for research on the immune response to SARS-CoV-2. Samples were obtained from the ongoing ImmuneRACE study (first 160 participants) and from over a thousand subjects provided by 6 global collaborators. A de-identified subject ID, COVID-19 status, age in years and sex were almost always included in the sample metadata. Where HLA class I and class II types were available, the types were taken from metadata supplied by the sample provider, not from assay-based typing. Overall results and qualifications from the work: The amount of clinical and demographic metadata varied by source and participant and was provided uncurated.

About this clone: Its antigen target is currently unknown. No per-base quality is available; no much larger clone lies one base away.

Whole blood was collected in K2EDTA tubes by collaborating institutions according to the institutions' own protocols. For TCRbeta analysis, collaborator samples were shipped as frozen whole blood, as isolated PBMCs, or as DNA extracted from either sample type. TCRbeta CDR3 regions were amplified from genomic DNA by means of the immunoSEQ Assay, a bias-controlled multiplex PCR. On the study's bioinformatics: Within the assay, amplification of reference gene primers was used to estimate how many nucleated cells each sample contained. To quantify the absolute abundance of each unique TCRbeta CDR3 rearrangement, sequence reads were collapsed and filtered. For each sample, productive Simpson clonality was calculated as the square root of Simpson's diversity index across productive rearrangements. TCRdb retrieved this table from immuneACCESS and kept in-frame rearrangements only. Not all clones are present; in checked studies, unresolved V genes account for under half, and no reason is known for the remainder. That table is the source of V, J and clone size, and D and trimming were worked out from the DNA. Present in this sample are 140,000 to 150,000 clones, 81% of which were seen just once. In total, the top ten clones hold 6.5% to 8.5% of the sample.

Including cysteine and phenylalanine, the CDR3 has 14 amino acids. Only the CDR3 region is kept as DNA, spanning 42 bases read in frame from base 1. Taken from the germline V gene (reference sequence), the CDR1 and CDR2 loops are LNHNV and YYDKDF. The V end gives up 8 bases and the J end 7 bases, leaving 6 bases in the junction not matched to a gene. Material: peripheral blood. The receptor's source is a human donor with acute or convalescent COVID-19. The donor label of this sample is uncertain. The V and J genes are TRBV15 and TRBJ1-4, and TRBD1 aligns with 11 junction nucleotides. For the CDR3, the sequence is CATGQGAGGEKLFF. DNA sequence: TGTGCCACCGGACAGGGGGCTGGTGGTGAAAAACTGTTTTTT.